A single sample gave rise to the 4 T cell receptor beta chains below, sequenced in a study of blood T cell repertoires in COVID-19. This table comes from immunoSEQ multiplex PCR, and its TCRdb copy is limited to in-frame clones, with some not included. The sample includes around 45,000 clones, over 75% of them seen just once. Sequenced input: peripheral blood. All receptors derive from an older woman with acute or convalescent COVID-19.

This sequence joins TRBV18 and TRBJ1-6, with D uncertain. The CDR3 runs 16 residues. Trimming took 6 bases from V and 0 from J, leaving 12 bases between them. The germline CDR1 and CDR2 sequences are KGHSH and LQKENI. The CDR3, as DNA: TGTGCCAGCTCTCAGGATGCGCGCTCCTATAATTCACCCCTCCACTTT. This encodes CASSQDARSYNSPLHF.

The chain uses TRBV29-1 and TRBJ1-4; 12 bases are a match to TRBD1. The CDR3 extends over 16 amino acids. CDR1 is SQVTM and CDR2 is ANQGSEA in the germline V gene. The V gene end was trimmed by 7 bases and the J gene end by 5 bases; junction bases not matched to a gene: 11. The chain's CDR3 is CSAGTGGGFFNEKLFF. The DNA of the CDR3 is TGCAGCGCCGGGACAGGGGGCGGGTTTTTCAATGAAAAACTGTTTTTT.

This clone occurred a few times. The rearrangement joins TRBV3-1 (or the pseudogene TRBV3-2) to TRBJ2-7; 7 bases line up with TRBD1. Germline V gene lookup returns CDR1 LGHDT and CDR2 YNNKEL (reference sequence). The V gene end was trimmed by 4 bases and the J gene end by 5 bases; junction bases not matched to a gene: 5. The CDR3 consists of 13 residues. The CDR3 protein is CASSLTDRDEQYF. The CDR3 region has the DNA TGTGCCAGCAGCCTAACTGACAGGGACGAGCAGTACTTC.

The CDR3 loop reads CASKEFGTYEQYF. The CDR3 DNA reads TGTGCCAGCAAAGAGTTCGGGACCTACGAGCAGTACTTC. The J gene is TRBJ2-7, the V gene TRBV14; D might be TRBD2 (5 bases). The CDR3 has 13 amino acids. Germline CDR1 and CDR2: SGHDN and FVKESK. V dropped 7 bases and J dropped 2 bases, with 12 bases sitting between them.